The rows below give T cell receptor beta chains drawn from one sample of a study of T cell responses to AZD1222 COVID-19 vaccine. Using immunoSEQ multiplex PCR, the repertoire was profiled, and TCRdb retains in-frame clones only, with some absent. The top ten clones hold approximately 26% of a sample with about 180,000 clones, approximately 90% of them seen once. The starting material was peripheral blood, obtained 28 days after the second AZD1222 dose. The receptors derive from an adult who received the AZD1222 COVID-19 vaccine. The CDR3 runs from the conserved cysteine through the conserved F or W. D genes are given only for firm matches. Expanded clones get a size class; other rows say once, few or many, or leave the size out.

abundance,j_gene,v_gene,d_gene,CDR3nt,CDR3aa
-,TRBJ1-2,TRBV25-1,-,TGTGCCAGCAGTGAATTTGAAGGCCGCGGCTATGGCTACACCTTC,CASSEFEGRGYGYTF
-,TRBJ2-3,TRBV4-3,-,TGCGCCAGCAGCCAAGATCACAGGGCAGATACGCAGTATTTT,CASSQDHRADTQYF
-,TRBJ1-1,TRBV9,-,TGTGCCAGCAGCGTGAGGGGTCGCACTGAAGCTTTCTTT,CASSVRGRTEAFF
-,TRBJ2-3,TRBV2,-,TGTGCCAGCAGTGAGGTTCAGGATACGCAGTATTTT,CASSEVQDTQYF
few,TRBJ2-2,TRBV7-3,-,TGTGCCAGCAGCTTAAAGGCTGGTGGGGCCGGGGAGCTGTTTTTT,CASSLKAGGAGELFF
-,TRBJ2-1,TRBV6-5,TRBD2,TGTGCCAGCAGAGAGCGGGAGATGCAGTTCTTC,CASREREMQFF
-,TRBJ1-5,TRBV19,TRBD1,TGTGCCAGTAGCCCGGGACAGGGGGGACAGCCCCAGCATTTT,CASSPGQGGQPQHF
-,TRBJ2-7,TRBV5-4,TRBD1,TGTGCCAGCAGCTCCCGGACAGGGGGGACCGAGCAGTACTTC,CASSSRTGGTEQYF
-,TRBJ2-5,TRBV13,TRBD2,TGTGCCAGCAGCTCCCCCGGGACTAGCGGGGAGGGGAAGACCCAGTACTTC,CASSSPGTSGEGKTQYF
-,TRBJ2-5,TRBV9,-,TGTGCCAGCAGCGTAAGCGCTGAAGAGACCCAGTACTTC,CASSVSAEETQYF
-,TRBJ2-7,TRBV15,-,TGTGCCACCAGCAGAGGGTTGCCCGGGAGCTCCCTCGAGCAGTACTTC,CATSRGLPGSSLEQYF
-,TRBJ1-4,TRBV6-2/TRBV6-3,-,TGTGCCAGCAGTTGGCGGCTGGCAACTAATGAAAAACTGTTTTTT,CASSWRLATNEKLFF
-,TRBJ2-1,TRBV27,TRBD2,TGTGCCAGCAGTTCCTCACTAGCGGGAGGGGGGAATGAGCAGTTCTTC,CASSSSLAGGGNEQFF
-,TRBJ2-7,TRBV7-2,TRBD2,TGTGCCAGCAGCTCCGTAGGGGCGGGGGGGCACGAGCAGTACTTC,CASSSVGAGGHEQYF
-,TRBJ2-7,TRBV6-5,-,TGTGCCAGCAGTTACTCTGGGGGGTTGAGGGACGAGCAGTACTTC,CASSYSGGLRDEQYF
-,TRBJ1-3,TRBV19,-,TGTGCCAGTAGTGAGAGCTCTGGAAACACCATATATTTT,CASSESSGNTIYF
-,TRBJ2-1,TRBV9,TRBD2,TGTGCCAGCAGCGCCTCCTTGAGCGGGGCCTACAATGAGCAGTTCTTC,CASSASLSGAYNEQFF
-,TRBJ2-2,TRBV4-3,-,TGCGCCAGCAGCCGTCTCAGGGTCGCCACCGGGGAGCTGTTTTTT,CASSRLRVATGELFF
-,TRBJ1-1,TRBV4-1,TRBD1,TGCGCCAGCAGCCATCTGACAGGGACCAATGAAGCTTTCTTT,CASSHLTGTNEAFF
once,TRBJ2-7,TRBV19,-,TGTGCCAGTAGCCCAGCGGGCCCGAGCTCCTACGAGCAGTACTTC,CASSPAGPSSYEQYF
few,TRBJ1-1,TRBV6-2/TRBV6-3,-,TGTGCCAGCAGTTGGAGAGGGGAAGCTTTCTTT,CASSWRGEAFF
-,TRBJ2-1,TRBV4-3,TRBD2,TGCGCCAGCAGCCAAGATCGGCTAGCGGGAGAATATGAGCAGTTCTTC,CASSQDRLAGEYEQFF
few,TRBJ1-1,TRBV15,-,TGTGCCACCAGCAGTAAGGTGGGACTGAACACTGAAGCTTTCTTT,CATSSKVGLNTEAFF
-,TRBJ2-4,TRBV12-3/TRBV12-4,-,TGTGCCAGCAGTACAGGAGGCATTCAGTACTTC,CASSTGGIQYF
-,TRBJ1-3,TRBV5-4,-,TGTGCCAGCAGCTTGCCACCCCACGCCACCATATATTTT,CASSLPPHATIYF
-,TRBJ2-7,TRBV19,TRBD2,TGTGCCAGTAGTCGGGCTAGCGGGCTGTACGAGCAGTACTTC,CASSRASGLYEQYF
-,TRBJ2-7,TRBV28,TRBD1,TGTGCCAGCAGATTGACGACAGGGGTCCCCTACGAGCAGTACTTC,CASRLTTGVPYEQYF
-,TRBJ2-5,TRBV7-2,-,TGTGCCAGCAGCCCTGTGGGTAGCGGAACCAAGGAGACCCAGTACTTC,CASSPVGSGTKETQYF
-,TRBJ1-2,TRBV30,-,TGTGCCTGGACCACCGGGTTTCCGGATGGCTACACCTTC,CAWTTGFPDGYTF
-,TRBJ1-5,TRBV12-3/TRBV12-4,-,TGTGCCAGCAGCCCGACTGGCGTTCAGCCCCAGCATTTT,CASSPTGVQPQHF
-,TRBJ2-3,TRBV7-2,TRBD2,TGTGCCAGCAGCTCTAGGGGACTAGCGCGACCCACAGATACGCAGTATTTT,CASSSRGLARPTDTQYF
-,TRBJ1-5,TRBV6-5,-,TGTGCCAGCAGTTACTCGAAAAATCAGCCCCAGCATTTT,CASSYSKNQPQHF
-,TRBJ1-1,TRBV6-5,-,TGTGCCAGCAGTTACTCACAGGGATACACTGAAGCTTTCTTT,CASSYSQGYTEAFF
-,TRBJ1-6,TRBV14,-,TGTGCCAGCAGCCATTCGCAGCGGGGACACTCGACCTATAATTCACCCCTCCACTTT,CASSHSQRGHSTYNSPLHF
few,TRBJ1-2,TRBV29-1,-,TGCAGCGTTGAGGGGTTTGTAGGGTATGGCTACACCTTC,CSVEGFVGYGYTF
-,TRBJ2-7,TRBV6-1,-,TGTGCCAGCAGTGAAGGGCCCGCGTCCTACGAGCAGTACTTC,CASSEGPASYEQYF
-,TRBJ2-5,TRBV9,TRBD2,TGTGCCAGCAGCGTAGCCTCGACTAGCGGGGAGACCCAGTACTTC,CASSVASTSGETQYF
-,TRBJ1-1,TRBV6-1,-,TGTGCCAGCAGTGAAGCGCCGAACACTGAAGCTTTCTTT,CASSEAPNTEAFF
-,TRBJ1-6,TRBV6-5,-,TGTGCCAGCAGTTACTCGGCAGGGGAAAGCTCACCCCTCCACTTT,CASSYSAGESSPLHF
-,TRBJ2-7,TRBV24-1,TRBD1,TGTGCCACCAGTGATGCCAGGGGGTTAGGGTACGAGCAGTACTTC,CATSDARGLGYEQYF
-,TRBJ2-7,TRBV18,-,TGTGCCAGCTCACCACCGGGCGCGGGGATCCACGAGCAGTACTTC,CASSPPGAGIHEQYF
-,TRBJ2-7,TRBV28,-,TGTGCCAGCAGTCCGGCTGCGCGGGGCATCTACGAGCAGTACTTC,CASSPAARGIYEQYF
-,TRBJ2-7,TRBV4-2,-,TGTGCCAGCAGCCAAGATCCGCTAGCTGGGATGGACGAGCAGTACTTC,CASSQDPLAGMDEQYF